This T cell receptor (beta chain) was profiled in a study of blood T cell repertoires in COVID-19. Looking at the study overall: T cells, B-cell-depleted T cells, or PBMCs supplied cDNA or gDNA.

Germline V CDR1 and CDR2: SGHRS, YFSETQ. CDR3 length: 16 amino acids. With 1 base clipped from V and 6 bases from J, the junction kept 2 bases outside the gene matches. In the source study's methods: Counts of nucleated cells, estimated from reference gene primer amplification, were obtained. Sequenced by immunoSEQ multiplex PCR; TCRdb stores in-frame clones only, minus some. The DNA was the basis for D and trimming; V, J and clone size are from that table. The sample includes more than 50,000 clones, 90% of them seen just once. This clone was seen only once. This sequence originates from a man aged 55-75 years with active COVID-19. The V call is TRBV5-1, the J call TRBJ2-2, with 14 bases matching TRBD2. The sequencing input was peripheral blood. CDR3 in amino acids: CASSLRGLAGAGELFF. The CDR3 nucleotides are TGCGCCAGCAGCTTGCGGGGACTAGCGGGGGCCGGGGAGCTGTTTTTT.